Described below is a single TCR beta chain sequence and its context. This sample stems from a study of response to subunit inactivated influenza vaccine. V gave up 1 base and J gave up 4 bases; unmatched junction bases: 7. The CDR3 consists of 17 residues. Germline V gene lookup returns CDR1 SGHDT and CDR2 YYEEEE. In TCRdb, the RT-PCR reads were re-called with MiXCR into one record per CDR3 protein. The table has more than 550,000 distinct CDR3 sequences, about 11% seen once; the top ten hold more than 8.5%. V and J are TRBV5-6 and TRBJ2-1; the match to TRBD2 covers 11 bases. This sequence originates from a man aged 50 to 59 who received an inactivated influenza vaccine. Here the sequenced sample was PBMCs from blood, taken on the day of vaccination. As DNA, the CDR3 is TGTGCCAGCAGCTTGATGACCGGGACTAGCGGATACAATGAGCAGTTCTTC. Residues: CASSLMTGTSGYNEQFF.